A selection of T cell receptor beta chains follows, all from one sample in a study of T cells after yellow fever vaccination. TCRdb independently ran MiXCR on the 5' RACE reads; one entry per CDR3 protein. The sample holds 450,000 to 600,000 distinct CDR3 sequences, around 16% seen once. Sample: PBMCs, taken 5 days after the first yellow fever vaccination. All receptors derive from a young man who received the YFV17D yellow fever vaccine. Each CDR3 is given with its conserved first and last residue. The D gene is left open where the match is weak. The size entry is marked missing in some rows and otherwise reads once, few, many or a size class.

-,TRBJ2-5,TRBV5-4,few,TGTGCCAGCAGCTCGGGACCCGAAGAGACCCAGTACTTC,CASSSGPEETQYF
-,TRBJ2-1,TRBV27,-,TGTGCCAGCAACCCGGTAAAAAACAATGAGCAGTTCTTC,CASNPVKNNEQFF
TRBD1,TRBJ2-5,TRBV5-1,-,TGCGCCAGCAGGCGATTACGACAGGGCTACCAAGAGACCCAGTACTTC,CASRRLRQGYQETQYF
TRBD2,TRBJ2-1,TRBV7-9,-,TGTGCCAGCAGCAATGGGACTAGCGGCCTCCATGAGCAGTTCTTC,CASSNGTSGLHEQFF
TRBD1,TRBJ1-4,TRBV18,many,TGTGCCAGCTCACTCCGGACAGGAACTAATGAAAAACTGTTTTTT,CASSLRTGTNEKLFF
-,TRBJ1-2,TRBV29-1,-,TGCAGCGTTGGTGGGGGGCGAGGTGGCTACACCTTC,CSVGGGRGGYTF
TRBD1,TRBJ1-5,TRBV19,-,TGTGCCAGTAGTACCTCCGGGACAGGGTACAATCAGCCCCAGCATTTT,CASSTSGTGYNQPQHF
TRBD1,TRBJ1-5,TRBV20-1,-,TGCAGTGCTAGAGAGGGACAGAGAACGTTCCAGCCCCAGCATTTT,CSAREGQRTFQPQHF
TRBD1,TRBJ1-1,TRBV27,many,TGTGCCAGCCGGGGGACAGGGAAGACTGAAGCTTTCTTT,CASRGTGKTEAFF
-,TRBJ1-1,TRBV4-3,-,TGCGCCAGCAGCCAAGTAACAGGGCTGGGTACTGAAGCTTTCTTT,CASSQVTGLGTEAFF
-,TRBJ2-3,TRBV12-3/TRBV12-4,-,TGTGCCAGCAGTTTACCCAGGCTCTATACGCAGTATTTT,CASSLPRLYTQYF
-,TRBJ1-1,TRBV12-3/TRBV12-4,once,TGTGCCAGCAGTTTGAATGAGGGCCTCATGAACACTGAAGCTTTCTTT,CASSLNEGLMNTEAFF
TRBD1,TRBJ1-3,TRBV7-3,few,TGTGCCAGCGGCAACGGACAGGGACGCTCTGGAAACACCATATATTTT,CASGNGQGRSGNTIYF
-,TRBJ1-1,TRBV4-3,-,TGCGCCAGCAGCCTGCTGGCCGAAAACACTGAAGCTTTCTTT,CASSLLAENTEAFF
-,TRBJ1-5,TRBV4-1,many,TGCGCCAGCAGCCAAGACACGGGAGGCCATCAGCCCCAGCATTTT,CASSQDTGGHQPQHF
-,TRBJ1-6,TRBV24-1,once,TGTGCCACCAGTGATAAAAGGCGATACCTTAATAATTCACCCCTCCACTTT,CATSDKRRYLNNSPLHF
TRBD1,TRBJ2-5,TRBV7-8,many,TGTGCCAGCAGCGCATACAGGGGCCAAGAGACCCAGTACTTC,CASSAYRGQETQYF
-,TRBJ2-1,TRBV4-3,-,TGCGCCAGCAGCCAAGATCTCGGGTTCGATGAGCAGTTCTTC,CASSQDLGFDEQFF